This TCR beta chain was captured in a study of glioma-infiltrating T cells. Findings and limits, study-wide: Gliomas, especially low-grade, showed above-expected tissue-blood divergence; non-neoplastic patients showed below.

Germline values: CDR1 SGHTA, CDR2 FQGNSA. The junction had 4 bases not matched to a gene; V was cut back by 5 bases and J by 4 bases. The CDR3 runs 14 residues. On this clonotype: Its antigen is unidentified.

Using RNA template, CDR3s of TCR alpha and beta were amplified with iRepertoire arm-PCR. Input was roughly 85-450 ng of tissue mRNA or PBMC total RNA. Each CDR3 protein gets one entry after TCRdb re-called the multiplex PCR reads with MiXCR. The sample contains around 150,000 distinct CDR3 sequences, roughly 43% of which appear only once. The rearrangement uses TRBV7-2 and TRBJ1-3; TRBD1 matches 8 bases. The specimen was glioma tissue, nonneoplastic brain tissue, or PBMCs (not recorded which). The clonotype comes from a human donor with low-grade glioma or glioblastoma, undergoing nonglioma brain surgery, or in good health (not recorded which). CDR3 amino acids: CASSRTGTGNTIYF. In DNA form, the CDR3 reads TGTGCCAGCAGCAGGACAGGGACGGGAAACACCATATATTTT. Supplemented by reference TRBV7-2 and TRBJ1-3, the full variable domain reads GAGVSQSPSNKVTEKGKDVELRCDPISGHTALYWYRQSLGQGLEFLIYFQGNSAPDKSGLPSDRFSAERTGGSVSTLTIQRTQQEDSAVYLCASSRTGTGNTIYFGEGSWLTVV.